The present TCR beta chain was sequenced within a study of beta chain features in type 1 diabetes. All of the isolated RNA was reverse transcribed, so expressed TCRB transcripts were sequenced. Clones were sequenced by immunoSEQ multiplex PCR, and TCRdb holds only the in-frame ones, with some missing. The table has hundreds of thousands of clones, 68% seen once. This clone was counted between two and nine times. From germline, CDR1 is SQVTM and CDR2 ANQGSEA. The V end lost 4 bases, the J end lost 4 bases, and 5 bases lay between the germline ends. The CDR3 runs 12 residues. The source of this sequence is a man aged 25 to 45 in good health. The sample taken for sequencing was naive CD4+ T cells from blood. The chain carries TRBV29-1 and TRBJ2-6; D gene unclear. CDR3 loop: CSVGQGANVLTF. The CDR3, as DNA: TGCAGCGTTGGGCAAGGGGCCAACGTCCTGACTTTC.